The TCR beta chain under discussion was sequenced for a study of breast tumors, draining lymph nodes, adjacent tissues. Study-wide points: The lymph node origin of tumor T cells was framed as consistent with a hypothesis, not demonstrated. Compared with basal-like, luminal-like tumors shared significantly more repertoire with nontumor tissue. Findings are consistent with lymph node origin and intratumoral expansion of most tumor T cells.

Germline V CDR1 and CDR2: SGHRS, YFSETQ. V was trimmed by 1 base and J by 5 bases, leaving 19 bases between them. This CDR3 has 17 amino acids. This clonotype was counted many times. Its specificity is unknown. Via MiXCR, TCRdb re-called the multiplex PCR reads, giving one row per CDR3 protein. The sample consists of about 200,000 distinct CDR3 sequences, approximately 31% of them appearing once. The lymph nodes were axillary draining lymph nodes from breast cancer patients. What was sequenced was axillary lymph node tissue. The chain combines TRBV5-1 with TRBJ2-1; tentatively, D is TRBD2 (5 bases). The receptor comes from a female donor with breast cancer. Some clones in this sample may be carry-over from other donors' samples. This chain's CDR3 is CASSLRPADPTNNEQFF. CDR3 DNA sequence: TGCGCCAGCAGCTTGAGGCCAGCGGACCCTACTAACAATGAGCAGTTCTTC. Drawing the rest from reference TRBV5-1 and TRBJ2-1, the complete variable domain is KAGVTQTPRYLIKTRGQQVTLSCSPISGHRSVSWYQQTPGQGLQFLFEYFSETQRNKGNFPGRFSGRQFSNSRSEMNVSTLELGDSALYLCASSLRPADPTNNEQFFGPGTRLTVL.